A selection of T cell receptor beta chains follows, all from one sample in a study of shared clonotypes between healthy human individuals. Clones were sequenced by immunoSEQ multiplex PCR, and TCRdb holds only the in-frame ones, with some missing. The table has 1,400,000 or so clones, about 98.5% seen once. The material sequenced was naive CD4+ T cells sorted from blood. Receptors originate from a man aged 25 to 40 in good health. Each CDR3 is given without its conserved first and last residue.

TRBV5-4	TRBJ2-1	ASSFESSYNEQF
TRBV5-1	TRBJ2-1	ASSLRASGIYNEQF
TRBV10-2	TRBJ1-1	ASSVVNTEAF
TRBV5-5	TRBJ2-3	ASGSTPPDTQY
TRBV5-1	TRBJ2-3	ASSLALAGSIADTQY
TRBV6-1	TRBJ1-5	ASWETALQPQH
TRBV4-2	TRBJ2-7	ASSQSGLAGGPSQDEQY
TRBV19	TRBJ2-1	ASRRAGTSGSWRYNEQF
TRBV9	TRBJ2-5	ASSPRQGPLYETQY
TRBV28	TRBJ2-5	ASSLSETETQY
TRBV10-3	TRBJ2-7	AITKGQGLYEQY
TRBV2	TRBJ1-2	ASNQPGQVAIGYT
TRBV18	TRBJ1-1	ASSPIWGPAF
TRBV6-5	TRBJ2-7	AVEGAYDYEQY